The source of this T cell receptor (beta chain) is a study of T cell responses to AZD1222 COVID-19 vaccine. The CDR3 covers 12 residues. V lost 8 bases to trimming and J lost 5 bases, with 13 bases between them. CDR1 SNHLY and CDR2 FYNNEI come from the germline V gene. Sequenced by immunoSEQ multiplex PCR; TCRdb stores in-frame clones only, minus some. The sample lists fewer than 110,000 clones, about nine tenths seen once, with roughly 9% in the top ten. This sequence was found in an adult who received the AZD1222 COVID-19 vaccine. This rearrangement joins TRBV2 to TRBJ2-7; D may be TRBD2 (6 bases). This material consisted of peripheral blood, taken 28 days after the second AZD1222 dose. CDR3: CASAQGGNEQYF. The CDR3 coding sequence is TGTGCCAGCGCTCAGGGAGGAAACGAGCAGTACTTC.